This T cell receptor beta chain came from a study of beta chain features in type 1 diabetes. As for the study in general: Patients shared similar age, gender and cell yields with healthy donors.

The CDR3 totals 13 residues. V shed 3 bases and J shed 6 bases, with 11 bases lying between them. Per the germline V gene, CDR1 is LNHNV and CDR2 is YYDKDF (reference sequence). Comments on this clone: Its matching antigen is unknown.

Expressed TCRB transcripts got sequenced, as all isolated RNA was reverse transcribed. TCRdb's table, derived via immunoSEQ multiplex PCR, lists solely in-frame clones and lacks some. The top ten hold approximately 0.68% of the sample, which has 110,000 to 150,000 clones, around 8.7% seen once. Points from the study as a whole: Shorter templates might be favored by PCR, and equally so in patients and in controls.

The gene calls are TRBV15 and TRBJ1-2; D is perhaps TRBD1 (5 bases). The specimen was central memory CD4+ T cells from blood. The TCR sequence derives from a man aged 18 to 35 in good health. CDR3 DNA: TGTGCCACCAGCAGGCCAGGGAGGGATGGCTACACCTTC. Protein product: CATSRPGRDGYTF.